The 32 T cell receptor beta chains below were found in one sample sequenced in a study of TIL therapy for anti-PD-1-resistant metastatic lung cancer. This sample's time point: pre-treatment sample, taken before nivolumab and TIL therapy. This was the immunoSEQ v3 assay. Repertoires were generated with immunoSEQ multiplex PCR, while TCRdb's copy carries only in-frame clones and drops some. The profile covers approximately 60,000 clones, with roughly 77% appearing a single time and just under 3% taken by the ten largest. Sequences were derived from blood, sampled at baseline. The receptors were gathered from a person aged 25 to 79 with non-small cell lung cancer.

This clone was detected only a few times. The chain couples TRBV24-1 to TRBJ2-2, with 7 bases fitting TRBD1. V shed 7 bases, J shed 4 bases, and the junction held 5 bases outside the gene matches. The CDR3 extends over 14 amino acids. The germline CDR1 and CDR2 sequences are KGHDR and SFDVKD. The CDR3 protein is CATSLTGTTGELFF. The CDR3 region has the DNA TGTGCCACCAGCCTGACAGGGACCACCGGGGAGCTGTTTTTT.

This chain links TRBV13 with TRBJ2-5; no definite D call. Trimming shortened V by 5 bases and J by 5 bases, and 18 bases separated the two germline ends. Germline V gene lookup returns CDR1 PRHDT and CDR2 FYEKMQ (reference sequence). The CDR3 has 15 amino acids. CDR3 coding DNA: TGTGCCAGCAGCCGACGGCCGAGAGGTGGGGAGACCCAGTACTTC. This encodes CASSRRPRGGETQYF.

J is TRBJ2-5 and V is TRBV7-2; TRBD2 matches at 8 bases. The CDR3 has 17 residues. The V segment lost 3 bases and the J segment 1 base; nucleotides outside the gene matches: 10. The germline CDR1 and CDR2 sequences are SGHTA and FQGNSA. The CDR3 sequence: CASSFLPGGGSQETQYF. DNA of the CDR3: TGTGCCAGCAGCTTTCTGCCCGGGGGGGGGTCCCAAGAGACCCAGTACTTC. Together with reference TRBV7-2 and TRBJ2-5, the CDR3 gives the full variable domain: GAGVSQSPSNKVTEKGKDVELRCDPISGHTALYWYRQSLGQGLEFLIYFQGNSAPDKSGLPSDRFSAERTGGSVSTLTIQRTQQEDSAVYLCASSFLPGGGSQETQYFGPGTRLLVL.

The gene calls are TRBV18 and TRBJ1-5; D remains ambiguous. The length of the CDR3 is 14 residues. Per the germline V gene, CDR1 is KGHSH and CDR2 is LQKENI. The V gene lost 3 bases and the J gene lost 4 bases, with 10 bases spanning the gap. The CDR3 DNA sequence: TGTGCCAGCTCACCTGATGGAGGAAATCAGCCCCAGCATTTT. Translating it yields CASSPDGGNQPQHF.

This CDR3 reads CASSLTRQETQYF. The CDR3 coding sequence is TGTGCCAGCAGCTTAACCCGCCAAGAGACCCAGTACTTC. The genes are TRBV7-2 and TRBJ2-5; D remains ambiguous. The CDR3 loop spans 13 amino acids. Germline V gene sequence: CDR1 SGHTA, CDR2 FQGNSA. Trimming took off 2 bases at V and 1 base at J, with 5 bases between the two ends.

This rearrangement joins TRBV6-6 to TRBJ2-7; D may be TRBD1 or TRBD2 (5 bases each). CDR1 MNHNY and CDR2 SVGAGI come from the germline V gene (reference sequence). The CDR3 covers 14 residues. V lost 0 bases to trimming and J lost 5 bases, with 11 bases between them. The CDR3 DNA reads as TGTGCCAGCAGTTACTCGGGGGTTTTGGACGAGCAGTACTTC. It translates to CASSYSGVLDEQYF.

The chain employs TRBV21-1 and TRBJ1-4. TRBV21-1 is a pseudogene locus. The CDR3 has 16 amino acids. The CDR3 loop reads CASSKAGWNGNEKLFF. The DNA for the CDR3 is TGTGCCAGCAGCAAAGCGGGGTGGAACGGAAATGAAAAACTGTTTTTT.

The chain is built from TRBV14 and TRBJ1-1, with a possible D match to TRBD1 (5 bases). The CDR3 runs 13 residues. Germline lookup yields CDR1 SGHDN and CDR2 FVKESK. V lost 4 bases and J 4 bases, leaving 10 bases between the germline ends. The CDR3 DNA reads as TGTGCCAGCAGCCTGACAGTGAGCACTGAAGCTTTCTTT. Its translation: CASSLTVSTEAFF.

This clone was picked up a small number of times. V usage is TRBV5-5 and J usage is TRBJ2-1; TRBD2 agrees at 9 bases. Germline assignment: CDR1 SGHKS and CDR2 YYEKEE (reference sequence). V dropped 4 bases and J dropped 3; count of bases not matched to a gene: 5. This CDR3 spans 15 amino acids. The CDR3 bases are TGTGCCAGCAGCACGTGGACTAGCGACTACAATGAGCAGTTCTTC. Translating it yields CASSTWTSDYNEQFF. The full variable domain, completed using reference TRBV5-5 and TRBJ2-1, is DAGVTQSPTHLIKTRGQQVTLRCSPISGHKSVSWYQQVLGQGPQFIFQYYEKEERGRGNFPDRFSARQFPNYSSELNVNALLLGDSALYLCASSTWTSDYNEQFFGPGTRLTVL.

This clone was seen only once. The chain links TRBV11-2 to TRBJ2-3; 10 nucleotides align to TRBD1. Germline V CDR1 and CDR2: SGHAT, FQNNGV. This CDR3 region has 15 residues. V was clipped by 3 bases and J by 4 bases; unmatched bases: 4. DNA of the CDR3: TGTGCCAGCAGCTTCCGGGACAGGGGACCAGATACGCAGTATTTT. Translated, it gives CASSFRDRGPDTQYF.

The chain has TRBV28 and TRBJ2-1; 8 bases agree with TRBD1. In germline, CDR1 is MDHEN, CDR2 SYDVKM. After removal of 3 bases from V and 4 bases from J, the junction contained 8 bases not matched to a gene. The CDR3 has 16 residues. The CDR3 region is CASSFYSGTGYNEQFF. CDR3 nucleotides: TGTGCCAGCAGTTTTTACTCCGGGACAGGTTACAATGAGCAGTTCTTC.

This clone occurred a few times. The genes are TRBV4-1 and TRBJ2-1; 13 bases line up with TRBD2. This CDR3 region has 18 residues. The J segment lost 6 bases and the V segment lost 3 bases, leaving 11 bases of the junction unmatched. From germline, CDR1 is MGHRA and CDR2 YSYEKL. The CDR3 DNA is TGCGCCAGCAGCCAGCGCCCGCCGGGACTAGCGGGGATCAATGAGCAGTTCTTC. Residues: CASSQRPPGLAGINEQFF.

This chain uses TRBV11-2 with TRBJ1-4, with D unclear. CDR1 and CDR2 from the germline V gene are SGHAT and FQNNGV. V lost 1 base to trimming and J lost 0 bases, with 9 bases between them. The CDR3 has 16 amino acids. The CDR3 DNA follows: TGTGCCAGCAGCTTAGTGGCCAGAGCAACTAATGAAAAACTGTTTTTT. Amino acid sequence: CASSLVARATNEKLFF.

This chain links TRBV4-1 with TRBJ2-1; TRBD2 matches 8 bases. Germline V gene sequence: CDR1 MGHRA, CDR2 YSYEKL. After removal of 0 bases from V and 5 bases from J, the junction contained 6 bases not matched to a gene. The CDR3 loop spans 16 amino acids. The CDR3 protein is CASSQDGSGKDNEQFF. Here the CDR3 DNA reads TGCGCCAGCAGCCAAGACGGTAGCGGGAAGGACAATGAGCAGTTCTTC.

The rearrangement links TRBV2 to TRBJ1-1; a weak D match, TRBD1 (5 bases). The germline gives CDR1 SNHLY, CDR2 FYNNEI. The CDR3 has 13 residues. Trimming stripped 7 bases from V and 4 bases from J, with 13 bases between. The CDR3 loop reads CASKDSRSTEAFF. The CDR3 nucleotides read TGTGCCAGCAAAGACAGTCGCAGCACTGAAGCTTTCTTT.

The chain combines TRBV6-5 with TRBJ2-1, with D uncertain. The CDR3 totals 13 residues. CDR1 is MNHEY and CDR2 is SVGAGI in the germline V gene. Trimming removed 6 bases at V and 3 bases at J, with 9 bases between. Here the CDR3 DNA reads TGTGCCAGCAGAAAACTTGACTACAATGAGCAGTTCTTC. Its translation: CASRKLDYNEQFF.

The rearrangement joins TRBV5-1 to TRBJ2-3; D call uncertain. Germline loops: CDR1 SGHRS, CDR2 YFSETQ. The CDR3 totals 14 residues. The V end lost 1 base, the J end lost 7 bases, and 13 bases lay between the germline ends. The CDR3 coding sequence is TGCGCCAGCAGCTTGTTGTTAGCACAAAATACGCAGTATTTT. It translates to CASSLLLAQNTQYF. Based on the CDR3 plus reference TRBV5-1 and TRBJ2-3, the full variable domain is KAGVTQTPRYLIKTRGQQVTLSCSPISGHRSVSWYQQTPGQGLQFLFEYFSETQRNKGNFPGRFSGRQFSNSRSEMNVSTLELGDSALYLCASSLLLAQNTQYFGPGTRLTVL.

This clone appeared a few times. V and J are TRBV7-9 and TRBJ2-3; D tentatively fits TRBD1 or TRBD2 (5 bases each). The CDR3 totals 15 residues. CDR1 is SEHNR, CDR2 FQNEAQ, per germline (reference sequence). V was clipped by 5 bases and J by 0 bases, with 12 bases between them. The chain's CDR3 is CASSRQRASTDTQYF. Here the CDR3 DNA reads TGTGCCAGCAGCCGACAGAGGGCGAGCACAGATACGCAGTATTTT.

CDR3 sequence reads: CASSLERSRVGETQYF. The DNA of the CDR3 is TGCGCCAGCAGCTTGGAGAGAAGCAGGGTCGGAGAGACCCAGTACTTC. The V call is TRBV5-1, the J call TRBJ2-5; TRBD1 is a possible D gene (5 bases). Germline V lookup: CDR1 SGHRS, CDR2 YFSETQ. Trimming left V 0 bases short and J 4 bases short, with 16 bases between. CDR3 length: 16 residues.

The chain employs TRBV11-2 and TRBJ1-3; TRBD1 matches 7 bases. Looked up from germline, CDR1 is SGHAT and CDR2 is FQNNGV. The V and J ends lost 5 bases and 1 base, in that order; junction bases with no gene match: 2. CDR3 length equals 14 residues. The CDR3, as DNA: TGTGCCAGCAGCAGGGGGCTGTCTGGAAACACCATATATTTT. Its translation is CASSRGLSGNTIYF.

This clone is medium-sized. This chain joins TRBV16 and TRBJ1-5; D call uncertain. Looked up from germline, CDR1 is KGHSY and CDR2 is FQNENV. This CDR3 region has 15 residues. Trimming took 3 bases from V and 1 from J, leaving 10 bases between them. The CDR3 sequence: CASSQFPGSNQPQHF. CDR3 DNA: TGTGCCAGCAGCCAGTTCCCCGGCAGCAATCAGCCCCAGCATTTT.

V usage is TRBV27 and J usage is TRBJ1-2, with TRBD1 matching 7 bases. CDR3 length: 13 residues. Germline V lookup: CDR1 MNHEY, CDR2 SMNVEV (reference sequence). The trim removed 0 bases at V and 7 bases at J, leaving 2 bases unmatched. Written as DNA, the CDR3 is TGTGCCAGCAGTTTATCGGCAGGGGGTGGCTACACCTTC. Protein product: CASSLSAGGGYTF.

Within the sample, this clone is medium-sized. The chain couples TRBV5-1 to TRBJ1-6; TRBD1 might be the D (5 bases). Germline lookup yields CDR1 SGHRS and CDR2 YFSETQ. Trimming took off 0 bases at V and 5 bases at J, with 9 bases between the two ends. The length of the CDR3 is 15 residues. CDR3 amino acids: CASSLAQGNNSPLHF. The CDR3 bases are TGCGCCAGCAGCTTGGCGCAGGGAAATAATTCACCCCTCCACTTT. The variable domain in full, with the rest retrieved from reference TRBV5-1 and TRBJ1-6, is KAGVTQTPRYLIKTRGQQVTLSCSPISGHRSVSWYQQTPGQGLQFLFEYFSETQRNKGNFPGRFSGRQFSNSRSEMNVSTLELGDSALYLCASSLAQGNNSPLHFGNGTRLTVT.

This clone has a handful of counts. The chain carries TRBV9 and TRBJ2-5; D is possibly TRBD2 (7 bases). Between the trimmed V and J ends, which lost 3 bases and 4 bases, there was a span of 22 bases. CDR1 and CDR2 (germline): SGDLS, YYNGEE. The CDR3 runs 17 residues. The CDR3 DNA is TGTGCCAGCAGCGAGGGAGGGGCAGGGGATTGGAGAGAGACCCAGTACTTC. Translating it yields CASSEGGAGDWRETQYF.

The chain has TRBV5-1 and TRBJ2-1; no clear D gene. Germline CDR1 reads SGHRS; CDR2 reads YFSETQ. V shed 4 bases and J shed 6 bases, with 17 bases lying between them. The CDR3 is 15 amino acids. CDR3 in DNA: TGCGCCAGCAGCACTTATAACCCTCGCCCCAATGAGCAGTTCTTC. It translates to CASSTYNPRPNEQFF.

This clone appeared a few times. The chain links TRBV14 to TRBJ1-1; TRBD1 agrees at 8 bases. The CDR3 totals 16 residues. Germline values: CDR1 SGHDN, CDR2 FVKESK. Trimming at V came to 3 bases and at J to 1 base, leaving 7 bases not matched to a gene. The DNA of the CDR3 is TGTGCCAGCAGCCACTTCCGGGACAGGAGGAACACTGAAGCTTTCTTT. The encoded protein is CASSHFRDRRNTEAFF.

J is TRBJ2-5 and V is TRBV5-4, with D unclear. This CDR3 is 14 amino acids long. The germline CDR1 and CDR2 sequences are SGHNT and YYREEE (reference sequence). V was clipped by 0 bases and J by 4 bases, with 10 bases between them. Here the CDR3 reads CASSLERVGETQYF. The CDR3 region has the DNA TGTGCCAGCAGCTTGGAAAGGGTGGGAGAGACCCAGTACTTC.

The chain is built from TRBV30 and TRBJ2-2; D remains ambiguous. Germline CDR1 reads GTSNPN; CDR2 reads SVGIG (reference sequence). The CDR3 extends over 13 amino acids. The V gene lost 0 bases and the J gene lost 4 bases, with 6 bases spanning the gap. CDR3 amino acids: CAWSVQSTGELFF. DNA of the CDR3: TGTGCCTGGAGTGTACAATCCACCGGGGAGCTGTTTTTT.

The chain joins TRBV6-2 or TRBV6-3 to TRBJ2-7; D is perhaps TRBD1 (5 bases). Looked up from germline, CDR1 is MNHEY and CDR2 is SVGEGT. V shed 4 bases and J shed 2 bases, with 15 bases lying between them. The CDR3 contains 15 residues. CDR3 amino acids: CASSSVQGSTYEQYF. CDR3 sequence (DNA): TGTGCCAGCAGTTCAGTCCAGGGATCAACCTACGAGCAGTACTTC.

The CDR3 sequence is CASSPGAGNYGYTF. The CDR3 region has the DNA TGTGCCAGCAGCCCAGGAGCGGGTAACTATGGCTACACCTTC. The chain couples TRBV7-3 to TRBJ1-2, with D hard to call. The length of the CDR3 is 14 residues. Deletions cut 5 bases from V and 1 base from J, with 11 bases between. Germline CDR1 reads SGHTA; CDR2 reads FQGTGA.

The V gene is TRBV28, the J gene TRBJ2-1; 8 nucleotides match TRBD2. The CDR3 runs 14 residues. V lost 8 bases, J lost 3 bases, and 6 bases stayed unmatched. Per the germline V gene, CDR1 is MDHEN and CDR2 is SYDVKM. The CDR3: CASRRLAGYNEQFF. DNA for the CDR3: TGTGCCAGCCGCCGCCTAGCGGGCTACAATGAGCAGTTCTTC.

The chain carries TRBV28 and TRBJ2-1, with 7 positions matching TRBD2. With 5 bases clipped from V and 0 bases from J, the junction kept 16 bases outside the gene matches. The V gene's germline CDR1 is MDHEN and CDR2 SYDVKM. CDR3 length: 19 residues. The CDR3: CASSPSWPSGDFSYNEQFF. DNA for the CDR3: TGTGCCAGCAGTCCCTCATGGCCTAGCGGTGACTTCTCCTACAATGAGCAGTTCTTC.